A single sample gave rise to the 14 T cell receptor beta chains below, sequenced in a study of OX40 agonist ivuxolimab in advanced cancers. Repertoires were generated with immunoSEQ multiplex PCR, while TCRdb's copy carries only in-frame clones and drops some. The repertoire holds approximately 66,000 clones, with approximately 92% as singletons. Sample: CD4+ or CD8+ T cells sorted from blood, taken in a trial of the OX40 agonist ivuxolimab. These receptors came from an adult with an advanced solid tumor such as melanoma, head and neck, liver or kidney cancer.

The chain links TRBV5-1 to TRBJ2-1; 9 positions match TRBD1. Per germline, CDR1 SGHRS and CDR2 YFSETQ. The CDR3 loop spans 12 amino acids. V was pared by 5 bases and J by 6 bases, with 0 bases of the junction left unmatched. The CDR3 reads CASRTGGNEQFF. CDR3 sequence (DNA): TGCGCCAGCAGGACAGGGGGCAATGAGCAGTTCTTC.

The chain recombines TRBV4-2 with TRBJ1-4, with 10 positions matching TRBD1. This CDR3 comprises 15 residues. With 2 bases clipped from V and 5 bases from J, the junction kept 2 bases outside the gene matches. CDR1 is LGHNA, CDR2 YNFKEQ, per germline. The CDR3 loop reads CASSQKGQGNEKLFF. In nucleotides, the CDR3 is TGTGCCAGCAGCCAAAAGGGACAGGGGAATGAAAAACTGTTTTTT.

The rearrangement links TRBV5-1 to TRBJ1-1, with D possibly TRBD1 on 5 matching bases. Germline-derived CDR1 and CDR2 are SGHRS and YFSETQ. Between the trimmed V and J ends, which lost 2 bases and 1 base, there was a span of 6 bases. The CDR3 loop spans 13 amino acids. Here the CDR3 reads CASSLGENTEAFF. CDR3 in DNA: TGCGCCAGCAGCTTAGGGGAGAACACTGAAGCTTTCTTT.

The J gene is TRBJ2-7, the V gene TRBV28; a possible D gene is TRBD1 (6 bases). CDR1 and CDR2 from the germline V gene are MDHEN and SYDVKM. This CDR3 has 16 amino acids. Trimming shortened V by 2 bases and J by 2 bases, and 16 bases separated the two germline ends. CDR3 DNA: TGTGCCAGCAGTTTAACCGGGACAACCTTCCCCTACGAGCAGTACTTC. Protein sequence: CASSLTGTTFPYEQYF.

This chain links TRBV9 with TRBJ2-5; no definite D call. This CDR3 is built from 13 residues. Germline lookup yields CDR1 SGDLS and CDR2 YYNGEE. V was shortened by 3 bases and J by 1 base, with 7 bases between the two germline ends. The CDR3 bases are TGTGCCAGCAGCGGCCGTTTCCAAGAGACCCAGTACTTC. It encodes CASSGRFQETQYF.

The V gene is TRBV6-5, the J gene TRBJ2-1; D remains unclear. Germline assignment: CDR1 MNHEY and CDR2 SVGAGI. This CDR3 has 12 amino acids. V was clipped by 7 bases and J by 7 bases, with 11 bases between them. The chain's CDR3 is CASKGSGNEQFF. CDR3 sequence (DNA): TGTGCCAGCAAGGGTTCCGGGAATGAGCAGTTCTTC.

CDR3 in amino acids: CASTGQGNTEAFF. The DNA for the CDR3 is TGTGCCAGCACCGGACAGGGTAACACTGAAGCTTTCTTT. This rearrangement joins TRBV2 to TRBJ1-1; 8 nucleotides match TRBD1. The CDR3 totals 13 residues. The J segment lost 2 bases and the V segment lost 7 bases, leaving 3 bases of the junction unmatched. The germline V gene encodes CDR1 SNHLY and CDR2 FYNNEI.

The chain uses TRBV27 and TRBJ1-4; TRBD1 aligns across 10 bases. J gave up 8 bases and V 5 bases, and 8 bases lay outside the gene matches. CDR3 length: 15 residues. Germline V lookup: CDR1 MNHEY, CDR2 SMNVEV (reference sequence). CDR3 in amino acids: CASSPGQGEGEKLFF. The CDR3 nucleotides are TGTGCCAGCAGTCCCGGACAGGGGGAAGGGGAAAAACTGTTTTTT.

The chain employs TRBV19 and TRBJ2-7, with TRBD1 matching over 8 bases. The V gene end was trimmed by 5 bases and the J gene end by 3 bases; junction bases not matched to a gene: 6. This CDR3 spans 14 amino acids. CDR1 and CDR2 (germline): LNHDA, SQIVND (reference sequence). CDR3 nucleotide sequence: TGTGCCAGTAGTTACGGACAGGGCGGCTACGAGCAGTACTTC. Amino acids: CASSYGQGGYEQYF.

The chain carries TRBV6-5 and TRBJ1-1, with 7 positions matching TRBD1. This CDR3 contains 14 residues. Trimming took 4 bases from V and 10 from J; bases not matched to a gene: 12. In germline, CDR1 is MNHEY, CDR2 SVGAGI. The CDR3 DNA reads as TGTGCCAGCAGTTCCGGGACAGCCCCATGGTCAGCTTTCTTT. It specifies CASSSGTAPWSAFF.

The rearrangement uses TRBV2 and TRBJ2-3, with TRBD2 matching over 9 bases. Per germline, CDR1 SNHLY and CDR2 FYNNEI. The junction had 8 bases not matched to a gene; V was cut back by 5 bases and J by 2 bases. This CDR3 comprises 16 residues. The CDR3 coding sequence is TGTGCCAGCAGTCCCGGACTAGCGATAGACACAGATACGCAGTATTTT. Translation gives CASSPGLAIDTDTQYF. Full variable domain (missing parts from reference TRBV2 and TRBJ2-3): EPEVTQTPSHQVTQMGQEVILRCVPISNHLYFYWYRQILGQKVEFLVSFYNNEISEKSEIFDDQFSVERPDGSNFTLKIRSTKLEDSAMYFCASSPGLAIDTDTQYFGPGTRLTVL.

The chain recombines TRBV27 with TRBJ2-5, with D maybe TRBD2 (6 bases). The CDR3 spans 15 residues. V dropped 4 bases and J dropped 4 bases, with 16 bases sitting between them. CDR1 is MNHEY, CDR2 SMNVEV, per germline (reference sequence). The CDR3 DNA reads TGTGCCAGCAGTTCGGGAGTATGGGGTCCAGAGACCCAGTACTTC. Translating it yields CASSSGVWGPETQYF.

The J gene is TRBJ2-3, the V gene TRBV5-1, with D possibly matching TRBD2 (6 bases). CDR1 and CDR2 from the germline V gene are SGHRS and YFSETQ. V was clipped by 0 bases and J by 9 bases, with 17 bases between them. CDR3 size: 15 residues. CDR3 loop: CASSLDQEGVLTQYF. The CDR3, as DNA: TGCGCCAGCAGCTTGGACCAGGAGGGAGTTCTCACGCAGTATTTT.

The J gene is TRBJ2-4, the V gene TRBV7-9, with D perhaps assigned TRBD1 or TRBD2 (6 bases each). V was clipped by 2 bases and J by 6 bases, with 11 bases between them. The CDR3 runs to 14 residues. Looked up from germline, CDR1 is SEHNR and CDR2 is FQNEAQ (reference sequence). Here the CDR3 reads CASSLSGGGNIQYF. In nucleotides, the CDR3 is TGTGCCAGCAGCTTATCCGGGGGCGGAAACATTCAGTACTTC. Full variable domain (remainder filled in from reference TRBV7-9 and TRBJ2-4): DTGVSQNPRHKITKRGQNVTFRCDPISEHNRLYWYRQTLGQGPEFLTYFQNEAQLEKSRLLSDRFSAERPKGSFSTLEIQRTEQGDSAMYLCASSLSGGGNIQYFGAGTRLSVL.